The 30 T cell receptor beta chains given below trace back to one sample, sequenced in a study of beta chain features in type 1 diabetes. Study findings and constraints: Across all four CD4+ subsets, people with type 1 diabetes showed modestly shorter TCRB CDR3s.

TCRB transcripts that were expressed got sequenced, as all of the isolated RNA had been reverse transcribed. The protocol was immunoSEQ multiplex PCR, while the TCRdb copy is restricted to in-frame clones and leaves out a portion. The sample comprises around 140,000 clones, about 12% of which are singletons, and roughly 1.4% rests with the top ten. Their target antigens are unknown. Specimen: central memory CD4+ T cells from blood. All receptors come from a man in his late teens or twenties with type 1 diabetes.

The CDR3 DNA is TGCGCCAGCAACCAGGGACAGGGGGTCTACGAGCAGTACTTC. Amino acids: CASNQGQGVYEQYF. The V call is TRBV5-1, the J call TRBJ2-7, with TRBD1 identical over 11 bases. Per the germline V gene, CDR1 is SGHRS and CDR2 is YFSETQ. Trimming at V came to 6 bases and at J to 3 bases, leaving 5 bases not matched to a gene. The CDR3 contains 14 residues.

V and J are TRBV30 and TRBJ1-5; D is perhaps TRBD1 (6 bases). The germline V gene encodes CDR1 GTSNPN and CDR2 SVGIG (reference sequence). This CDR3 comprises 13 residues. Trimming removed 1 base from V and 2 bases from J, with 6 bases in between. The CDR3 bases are TGTGCCTGGAGTGGACAGGGCAATCAGCCCCAGCATTTT. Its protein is CAWSGQGNQPQHF.

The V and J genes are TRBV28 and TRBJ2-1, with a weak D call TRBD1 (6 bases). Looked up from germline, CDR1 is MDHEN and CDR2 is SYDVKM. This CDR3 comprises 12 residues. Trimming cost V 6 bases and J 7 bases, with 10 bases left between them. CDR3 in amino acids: CASRVRGNEQFF. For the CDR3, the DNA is TGTGCCAGCAGGGTTAGGGGGAATGAGCAGTTCTTC.

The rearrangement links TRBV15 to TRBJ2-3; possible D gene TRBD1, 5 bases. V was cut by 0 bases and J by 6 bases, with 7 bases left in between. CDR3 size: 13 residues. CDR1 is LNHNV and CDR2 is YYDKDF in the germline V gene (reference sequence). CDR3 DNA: TGTGCCACCAGCAGAGAAGGGGTGGATACGCAGTATTTT. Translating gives CATSREGVDTQYF.

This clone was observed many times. Here the CDR3 reads CASSQQITNEKLFF. The CDR3 nucleotides read TGTGCCAGCAGCCAACAGATAACTAATGAAAAACTGTTTTTT. This chain joins TRBV28 and TRBJ1-4; D is unresolved. Germline assignment: CDR1 MDHEN and CDR2 SYDVKM. The CDR3 covers 14 residues. Trimming removed 6 bases from V and 1 base from J, with 9 bases in between.

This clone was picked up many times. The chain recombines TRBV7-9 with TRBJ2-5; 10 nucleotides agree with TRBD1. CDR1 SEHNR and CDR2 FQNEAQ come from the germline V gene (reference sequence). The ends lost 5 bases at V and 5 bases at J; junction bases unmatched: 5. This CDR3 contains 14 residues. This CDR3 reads CASSRRQGAETQYF. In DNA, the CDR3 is TGTGCCAGCAGCAGAAGACAGGGGGCGGAGACCCAGTACTTC.

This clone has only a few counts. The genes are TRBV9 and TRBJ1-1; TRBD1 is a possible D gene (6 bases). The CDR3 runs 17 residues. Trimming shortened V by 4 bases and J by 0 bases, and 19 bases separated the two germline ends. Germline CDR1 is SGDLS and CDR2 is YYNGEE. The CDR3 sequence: CASSINDRTYMNTEAFF. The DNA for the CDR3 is TGTGCCAGCAGCATAAACGACAGGACTTACATGAACACTGAAGCTTTCTTT.

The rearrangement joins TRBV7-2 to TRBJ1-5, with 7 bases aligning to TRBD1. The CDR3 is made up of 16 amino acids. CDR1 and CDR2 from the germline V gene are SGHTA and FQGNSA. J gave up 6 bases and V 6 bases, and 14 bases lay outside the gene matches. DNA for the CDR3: TGTGCCAGCAGTTCCCGACAGGGTAGGGGTAGTCAGCCCCAGCATTTT. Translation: CASSSRQGRGSQPQHF.

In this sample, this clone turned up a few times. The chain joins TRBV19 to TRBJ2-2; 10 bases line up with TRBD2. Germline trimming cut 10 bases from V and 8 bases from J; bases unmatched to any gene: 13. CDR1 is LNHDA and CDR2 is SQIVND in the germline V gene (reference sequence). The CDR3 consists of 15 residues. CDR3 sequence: CATIGTSEFRGELFF. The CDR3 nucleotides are TGTGCCACTATCGGGACTAGCGAGTTTAGGGGGGAGCTGTTTTTT.

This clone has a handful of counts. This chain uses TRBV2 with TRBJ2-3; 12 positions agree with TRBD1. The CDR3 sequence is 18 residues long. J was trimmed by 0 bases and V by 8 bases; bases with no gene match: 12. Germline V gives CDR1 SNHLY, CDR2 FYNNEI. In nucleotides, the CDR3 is TGTGCCAGCTCGGGACAGGGGGCGTCCCCCGTCAGCACAGATACGCAGTATTTT. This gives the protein CASSGQGASPVSTDTQYF.

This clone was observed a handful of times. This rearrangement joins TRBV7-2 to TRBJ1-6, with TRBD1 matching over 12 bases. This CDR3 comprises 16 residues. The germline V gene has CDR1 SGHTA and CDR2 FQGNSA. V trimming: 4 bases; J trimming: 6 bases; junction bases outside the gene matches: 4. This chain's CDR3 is CASSSGQGAGNSPLHF. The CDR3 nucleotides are TGTGCCAGCAGCTCGGGACAGGGGGCTGGTAATTCACCCCTCCACTTT.

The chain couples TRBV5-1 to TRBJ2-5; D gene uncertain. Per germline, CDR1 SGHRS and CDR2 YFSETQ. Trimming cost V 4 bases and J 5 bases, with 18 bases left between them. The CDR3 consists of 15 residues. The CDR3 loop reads CASSPTPDALETQYF. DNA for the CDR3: TGCGCCAGCAGCCCTACTCCCGACGCATTGGAGACCCAGTACTTC.

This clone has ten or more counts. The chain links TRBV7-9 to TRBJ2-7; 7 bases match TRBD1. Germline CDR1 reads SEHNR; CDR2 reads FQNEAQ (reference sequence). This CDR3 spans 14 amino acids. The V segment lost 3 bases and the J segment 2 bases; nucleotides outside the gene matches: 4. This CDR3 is CASSLGQPPYEQYF. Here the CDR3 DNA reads TGTGCCAGCAGCTTGGGACAGCCACCCTACGAGCAGTACTTC.

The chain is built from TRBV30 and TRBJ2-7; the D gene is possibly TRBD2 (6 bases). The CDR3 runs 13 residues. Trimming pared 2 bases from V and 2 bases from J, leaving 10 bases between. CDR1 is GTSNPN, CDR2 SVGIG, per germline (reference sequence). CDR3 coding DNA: TGTGCCTGGAGTCGCGGGGAGCCCTACGAGCAGTACTTC. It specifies CAWSRGEPYEQYF.

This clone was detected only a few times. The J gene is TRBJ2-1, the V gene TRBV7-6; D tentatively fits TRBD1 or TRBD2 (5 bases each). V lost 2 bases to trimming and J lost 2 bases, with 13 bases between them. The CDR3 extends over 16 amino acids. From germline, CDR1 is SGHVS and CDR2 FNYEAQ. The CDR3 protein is CASSLLGERPYNEQFF. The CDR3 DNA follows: TGTGCCAGCAGCTTATTAGGGGAGCGTCCCTACAATGAGCAGTTCTTC.

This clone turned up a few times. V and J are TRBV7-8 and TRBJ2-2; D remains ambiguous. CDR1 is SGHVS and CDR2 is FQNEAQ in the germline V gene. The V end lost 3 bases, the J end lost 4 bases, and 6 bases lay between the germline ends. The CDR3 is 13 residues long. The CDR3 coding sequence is TGTGCCAGCAGCTTCCACAGCACCGGGGAGCTGTTTTTT. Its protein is CASSFHSTGELFF.

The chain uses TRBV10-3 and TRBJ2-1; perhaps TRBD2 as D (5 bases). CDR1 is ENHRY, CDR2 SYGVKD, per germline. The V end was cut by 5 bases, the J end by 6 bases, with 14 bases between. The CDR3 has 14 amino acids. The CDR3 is CAISLGEATNEQFF. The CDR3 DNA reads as TGTGCCATCAGTCTGGGAGAAGCGACCAATGAGCAGTTCTTC.

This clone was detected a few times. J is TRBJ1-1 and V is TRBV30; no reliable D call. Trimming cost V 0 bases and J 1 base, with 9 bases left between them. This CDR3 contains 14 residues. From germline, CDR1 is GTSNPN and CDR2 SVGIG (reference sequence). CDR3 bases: TGTGCCTGGAGTGTAGAGGTGGGGAACACTGAAGCTTTCTTT. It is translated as CAWSVEVGNTEAFF. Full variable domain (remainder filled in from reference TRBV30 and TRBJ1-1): SQTIHQWPATLVQPVGSPLSLECTVEGTSNPNLYWYRQAAGRGLQLLFYSVGIGQISSEVPQNLSASRPQDRQFILSSKKLLLSDSGFYLCAWSVEVGNTEAFFGQGTRLTVV.

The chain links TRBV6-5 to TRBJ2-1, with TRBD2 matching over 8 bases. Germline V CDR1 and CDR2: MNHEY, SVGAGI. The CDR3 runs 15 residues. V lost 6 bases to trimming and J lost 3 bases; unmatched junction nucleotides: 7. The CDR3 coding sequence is TGTGCCAGCAGGCTGGCAGCGGGGGTCTACAATGAGCAGTTCTTC. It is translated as CASRLAAGVYNEQFF.

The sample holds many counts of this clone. CDR3 DNA: TGTGCCAGCAGCCATACTACAGGCGAGCAGTACTTC. Protein product: CASSHTTGEQYF. The chain recombines TRBV14 with TRBJ2-7; the D gene is possibly TRBD1 (5 bases). The CDR3 runs 12 residues. Trimming stripped 3 bases from V and 6 bases from J, with 9 bases between. CDR1 SGHDN and CDR2 FVKESK come from the germline V gene.

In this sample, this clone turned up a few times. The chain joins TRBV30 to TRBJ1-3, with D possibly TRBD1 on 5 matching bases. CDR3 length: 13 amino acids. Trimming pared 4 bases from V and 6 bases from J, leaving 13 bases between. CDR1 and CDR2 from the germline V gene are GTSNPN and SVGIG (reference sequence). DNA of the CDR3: TGTGCCTGGAACAACGGGGGTGAAAACACCATATATTTT. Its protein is CAWNNGGENTIYF.

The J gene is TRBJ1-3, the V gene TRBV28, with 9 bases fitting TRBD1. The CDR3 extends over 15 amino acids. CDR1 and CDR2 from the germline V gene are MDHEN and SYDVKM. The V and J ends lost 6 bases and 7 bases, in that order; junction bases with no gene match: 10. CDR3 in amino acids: CASRTRDRVDNTIYF. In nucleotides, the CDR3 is TGTGCCAGCAGGACCCGGGACAGGGTTGATAACACCATATATTTT.

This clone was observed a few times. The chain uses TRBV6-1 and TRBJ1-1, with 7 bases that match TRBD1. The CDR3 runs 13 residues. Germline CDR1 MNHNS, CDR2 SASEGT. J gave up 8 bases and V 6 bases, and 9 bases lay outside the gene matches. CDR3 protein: CASREPGTEEAFF. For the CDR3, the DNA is TGTGCCAGCAGAGAACCCGGGACAGAGGAAGCTTTCTTT.

The CDR3 DNA reads TGTGCCAGCAGTTTAAAGGACGGGAAAAACATTCAGTACTTC. Translating gives CASSLKDGKNIQYF. V and J are TRBV27 and TRBJ2-4, with D unclear. This CDR3 is built from 14 residues. Germline V CDR1 and CDR2: MNHEY, SMNVEV (reference sequence). Trimming cost V 2 bases and J 4 bases, with 9 bases left between them.

The CDR3 spells CASSWSGNTGELFF. CDR3 DNA: TGTGCCAGTAGTTGGTCGGGCAACACCGGGGAGCTGTTTTTT. The rearrangement joins TRBV19 to TRBJ2-2; D remains unclear. Germline V gene sequence: CDR1 LNHDA, CDR2 SQIVND (reference sequence). V was cut by 5 bases and J by 2 bases, with 9 bases left in between. The CDR3 contains 14 residues.

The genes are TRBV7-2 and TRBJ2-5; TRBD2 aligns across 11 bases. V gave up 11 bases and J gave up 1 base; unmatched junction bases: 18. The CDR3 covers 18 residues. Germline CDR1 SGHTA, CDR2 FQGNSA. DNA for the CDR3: TGTGCCTCCGCACCCAGCCTAGCGGGAGGTCCCGTCCAAGAGACCCAGTACTTC. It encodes CASAPSLAGGPVQETQYF. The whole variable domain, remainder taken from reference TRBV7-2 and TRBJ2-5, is GAGVSQSPSNKVTEKGKDVELRCDPISGHTALYWYRQSLGQGLEFLIYFQGNSAPDKSGLPSDRFSAERTGGSVSTLTIQRTQQEDSAVYLCASAPSLAGGPVQETQYFGPGTRLLVL.

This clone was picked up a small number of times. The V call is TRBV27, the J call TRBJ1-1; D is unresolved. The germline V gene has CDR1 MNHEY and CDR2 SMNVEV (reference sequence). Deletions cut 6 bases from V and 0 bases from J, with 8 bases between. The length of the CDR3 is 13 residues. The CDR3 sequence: CASRGYVNTEAFF. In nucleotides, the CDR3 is TGTGCCAGCAGGGGGTACGTGAACACTGAAGCTTTCTTT.

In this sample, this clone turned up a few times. CDR3 DNA: TGTGCCAGCAACAACCGACCGTCGGCCTACGAGCAGTACTTC. Its translation is CASNNRPSAYEQYF. The rearrangement uses TRBV27 and TRBJ2-7, with D unclear. This CDR3 spans 14 amino acids. Germline V gene data show CDR1 as MNHEY and CDR2 as SMNVEV (reference sequence). V shed 7 bases and J shed 2 bases, with 15 bases lying between them.

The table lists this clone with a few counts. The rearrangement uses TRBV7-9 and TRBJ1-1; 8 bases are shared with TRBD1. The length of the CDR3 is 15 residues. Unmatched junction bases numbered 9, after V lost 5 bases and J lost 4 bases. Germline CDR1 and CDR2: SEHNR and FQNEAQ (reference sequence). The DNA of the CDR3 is TGTGCCAGCAGCCCCCAGGGACAGGCAGCCACTGAAGCTTTCTTT. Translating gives CASSPQGQAATEAFF.

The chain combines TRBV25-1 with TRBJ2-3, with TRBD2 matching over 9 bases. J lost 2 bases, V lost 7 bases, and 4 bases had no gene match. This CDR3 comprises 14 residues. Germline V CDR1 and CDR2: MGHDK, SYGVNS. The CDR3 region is CASTIAGVTDTQYF. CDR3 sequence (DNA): TGTGCCAGCACCATAGCGGGGGTCACAGATACGCAGTATTTT.